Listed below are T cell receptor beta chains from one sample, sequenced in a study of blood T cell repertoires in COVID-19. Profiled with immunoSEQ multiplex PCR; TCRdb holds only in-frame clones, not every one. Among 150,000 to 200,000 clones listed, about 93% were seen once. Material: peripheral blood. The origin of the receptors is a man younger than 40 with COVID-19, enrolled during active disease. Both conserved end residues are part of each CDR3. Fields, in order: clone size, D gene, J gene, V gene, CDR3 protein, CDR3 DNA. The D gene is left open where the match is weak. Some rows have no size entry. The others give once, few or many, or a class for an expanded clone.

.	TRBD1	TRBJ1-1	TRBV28	CASSSRTGEAFF	TGTGCCAGCAGTTCGCGGACAGGTGAAGCTTTCTTT
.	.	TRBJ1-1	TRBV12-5	CASGLTMGGLGNTEAFF	TGTGCTAGTGGTTTGACAATGGGGGGGCTTGGGAACACTGAAGCTTTCTTT
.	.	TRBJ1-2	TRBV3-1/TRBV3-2	CASSQADYGYTF	TGTGCCAGCAGCCAAGCGGACTATGGCTACACCTTC
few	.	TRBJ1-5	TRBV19	CASSTTGGSVSQPQHF	TGTGCCAGTAGTACCACGGGGGGCAGCGTAAGTCAGCCCCAGCATTTT
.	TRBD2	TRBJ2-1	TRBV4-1	CASSQVTSGGAGSFRFF	TGCGCCAGCAGCCAAGTGACTAGCGGGGGAGCTGGGTCATTCCGGTTCTTC
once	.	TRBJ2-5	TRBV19	CASRTGDPRDETQYF	TGTGCCAGTAGGACGGGAGACCCTCGTGATGAGACCCAGTACTTC
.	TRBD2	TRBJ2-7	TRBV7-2	CASSFVAGTSGGAGEQYF	TGTGCCAGCAGCTTCGTTGCTGGGACTAGCGGGGGGGCGGGCGAGCAGTACTTC
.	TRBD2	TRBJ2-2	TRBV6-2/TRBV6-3	CASSYSISGGANTGELFF	TGTGCCAGCAGTTACTCGATTAGCGGGGGCGCGAACACCGGGGAGCTGTTTTTT
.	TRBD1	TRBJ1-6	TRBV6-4	CASSTGVGSPLHF	TGTGCCAGCAGTACAGGGGTTGGTTCACCCCTCCACTTT
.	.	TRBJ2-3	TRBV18	CASSPLGGTSTDTQYF	TGTGCCAGCTCACCTCTCGGCGGGACGAGCACAGATACGCAGTATTTT
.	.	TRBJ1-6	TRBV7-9	CASSSRGDTIYNSPLHF	TGTGCCAGCAGCTCCCGAGGGGACACCATCTATAATTCACCCCTCCACTTT
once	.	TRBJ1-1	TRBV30	CAWSGAPTLTEAFF	TGTGCCTGGAGTGGGGCTCCTACCTTGACTGAAGCTTTCTTT
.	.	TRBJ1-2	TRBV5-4	CASSLVSGSGYTF	TGTGCCAGCAGCTTAGTGTCGGGATCTGGCTACACCTTC
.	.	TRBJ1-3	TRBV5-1	CASSPGSFSGNTIYF	TGCGCCAGCAGCCCGGGGTCCTTCTCTGGAAACACCATATATTTT
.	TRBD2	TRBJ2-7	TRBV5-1	CASSVGLADYEQYF	TGCGCCAGCAGCGTGGGACTAGCGGATTACGAGCAGTACTTC
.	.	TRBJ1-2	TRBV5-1	CASTQQGRESGYTF	TGCGCCAGCACCCAACAGGGCCGAGAGAGTGGCTACACCTTC
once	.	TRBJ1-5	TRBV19	CASSAGVHQPQHF	TGTGCCAGTAGTGCGGGGGTACACCAGCCCCAGCATTTT
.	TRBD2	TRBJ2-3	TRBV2	CASSYSSRGADTQYF	TGTGCCAGCAGTTACTCCTCTCGGGGGGCAGATACGCAGTATTTT
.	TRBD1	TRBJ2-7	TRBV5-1	CASSLGTGAVHEQYF	TGCGCCAGCAGCTTAGGGACAGGGGCTGTCCACGAGCAGTACTTC
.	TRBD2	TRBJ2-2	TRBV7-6	CASSLKASGGLAGELFF	TGTGCCAGCAGCTTAAAGGCTAGCGGGGGGCTCGCGGGGGAGCTGTTTTTT
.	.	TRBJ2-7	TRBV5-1	CASSFNRDYEQYF	TGCGCCAGCAGCTTTAACAGGGACTACGAGCAGTACTTC
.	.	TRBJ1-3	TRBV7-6	CASSYRHDSGNTIYF	TGTGCCAGCAGCTACCGACATGACTCTGGAAACACCATATATTTT
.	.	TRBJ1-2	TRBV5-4	CASSPLRGTDNYGYTF	TGTGCCAGCAGCCCACTGCGGGGTACCGACAACTATGGCTACACCTTC
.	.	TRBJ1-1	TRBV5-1	CASSPGVNTEAFF	TGCGCCAGCAGCCCAGGGGTTAACACTGAAGCTTTCTTT
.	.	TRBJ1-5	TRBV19	CASSIDREGISFSNQPQHF	TGTGCCAGTAGTATAGATCGGGAAGGGATTAGTTTTAGCAATCAGCCCCAGCATTTT
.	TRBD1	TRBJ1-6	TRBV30	CAWSVRQGGNSPLHF	TGTGCCTGGAGTGTAAGGCAGGGGGGTAATTCACCCCTCCACTTT